Listed below are T cell receptor beta chains from one sample, sequenced in a study of shared clonotypes between healthy human individuals. The protocol was immunoSEQ multiplex PCR, while the TCRdb copy is restricted to in-frame clones and leaves out a portion. The top ten hold 0.1% to 0.15% of the sample, which has some 2,000,000 clones, approximately 94% seen once. The sequenced sample consisted of naive CD4+ T cells sorted from blood. The receptors shown here come from a man aged 18 to 29 in good health. CDR3s include the opening cysteine and the closing phenylalanine or tryptophan.

>TRBV18|TRBJ1-2
CASSPGDRDGYGYTF
>TRBV5-1|TRBJ2-5
CASNRDEETQYF
>TRBV19|TRBJ1-5
CASSMRGQGYQPQHF
>TRBV21-1|TRBJ1-2
CASTCADRRDNYGYTF
>TRBV9|TRBJ1-6
CASSRGRNSPLHF
>TRBV6-6|TRBJ2-7
CASCPGTGPSSYEQYF
>TRBV7-6|TRBJ2-1
CASSPRTGVGYNEQFF
>TRBV4-1|TRBJ2-1
CASSQGPAGGTNEQFF
>TRBV28|TRBJ2-5
CASTTGGQETQYF
>TRBV10-3|TRBJ2-7
CAISERSTVGGAEQYF
>TRBV18|TRBJ1-1
CASSPPMADTEAFF
>TRBV2|TRBJ1-6
CASSRDRGSPLHF
>TRBV30|TRBJ1-2
CAWSQPGQGAHSGGYTF
>TRBV5-1|TRBJ2-7
CASSLMMGQGAGEQYF
>TRBV19|TRBJ2-5
CASSIGGKETQYF
>TRBV5-6|TRBJ2-7
CASSLGEGRSYEQYF
>TRBV9|TRBJ2-7
CASSGGQAPLYEQYF
>TRBV28|TRBJ1-3
CASISSGNTIYF
>TRBV28|TRBJ2-1
CASSPGTSYNEQFF
>TRBV7-3|TRBJ1-1
CASSSTAGGDTEAFF
>TRBV5-3|TRBJ1-1
CARSTKQVNDTEAFF
>TRBV10-3|TRBJ1-2
CAITPSGAGGYTF
>TRBV29-1|TRBJ1-1
CSVENPTIYTEAFF
>TRBV18|TRBJ2-7
CASSTGEAEYEQYF
>TRBV9|TRBJ2-3
CASSASSGTDTQYF
>TRBV9|TRBJ2-3
CASSVVTSWDLLTDTQYF
>TRBV30|TRBJ1-3
CAWSVRRGSGNTIYF
>TRBV5-4|TRBJ2-1
CASTSIDHEQFF
>TRBV15|TRBJ1-1
CATSETGREDTEAFF
>TRBV2|TRBJ2-1
CASSEGTRPYNEQFF
>TRBV25-1|TRBJ2-5
CASSDPGQGVTQYF